This record looks at one T cell receptor (beta chain) sequence and its context. What it binds is unknown. The data were taken from a study of T cells expressing NK-cell markers. Study-wide points: Researchers report these clonotypes also headed the CD3+CD56-NKG2C+ fraction in a handful of donors. Whether expanded NKG2C+ T cell clones were HCMV-specific remained unclear.

For TCR beta, cDNA was produced by 5'RACE template switching with UMIs. TCRdb reanalyzed the 5' RACE reads and collapses them to one entry per CDR3 protein, without DNA. The repertoire shows a few hundred thousand distinct CDR3 sequences; the top ten hold around 4%. This clonotype originated in a man aged 18 to 30 in good health. Sequenced: blood T cells: a sorted CD56 or NKG2C T cell subset, CD4+ or CD8+ T cells, or bulk PBMC T cells (not recorded which).

The CDR3 reads CASSPEGKRNEQYF. The chain has TRBV7-2 and TRBJ2-7; with no DNA, the TCRdb D assignment of TRBD1 cannot be verified. From germline, CDR1 is SGHTA and CDR2 FQGNSA. This CDR3 comprises 14 residues.